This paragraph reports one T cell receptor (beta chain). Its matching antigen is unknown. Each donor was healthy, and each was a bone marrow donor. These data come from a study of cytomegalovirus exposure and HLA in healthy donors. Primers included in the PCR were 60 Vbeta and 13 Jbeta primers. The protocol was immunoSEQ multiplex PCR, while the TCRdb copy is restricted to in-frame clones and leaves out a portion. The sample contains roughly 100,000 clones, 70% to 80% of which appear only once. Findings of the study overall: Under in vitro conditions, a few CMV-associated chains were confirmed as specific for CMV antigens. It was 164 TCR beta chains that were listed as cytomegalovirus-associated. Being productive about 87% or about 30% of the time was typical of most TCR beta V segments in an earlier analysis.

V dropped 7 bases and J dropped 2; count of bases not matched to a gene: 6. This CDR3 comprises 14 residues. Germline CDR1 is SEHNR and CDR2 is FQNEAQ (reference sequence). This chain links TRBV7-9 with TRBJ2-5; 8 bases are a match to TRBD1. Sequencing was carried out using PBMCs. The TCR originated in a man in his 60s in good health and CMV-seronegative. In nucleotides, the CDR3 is TGTGCCAGCAACGGACAGGGCAATCAAGAGACCCAGTACTTC. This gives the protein CASNGQGNQETQYF.